The rows below give T cell receptor beta chains drawn from one sample of a study of T cell repertoires in cytomegalovirus infection. TCRdb used MiXCR to reprocess the reads, holding one entry per CDR3 protein. The sample records more than 150,000 distinct CDR3 sequences, roughly a fifth being singletons. Sequenced: PBMCs. Receptors originate from a human donor in good health (CMV status not recorded). Some clones in this sample may be carry-over from other donors' samples. The CDR3 runs from the conserved cysteine through the conserved F or W. A D gene is named only where the DNA matches it firmly. Some rows have no size entry. The others give once, few or many, or a class for an expanded clone.

CDR3 protein,CDR3 DNA,V gene,clone size,D gene,J gene
CASSLIYLRDRGPNEQFF,TGTGCCAGCAGCTTAATTTATTTGCGGGACAGGGGACCCAATGAGCAGTTCTTC,TRBV7-6,few,TRBD1,TRBJ2-1
CASSPPGTDTQYF,TGTGCCAGCAGTCCACCCGGGACAGATACGCAGTATTTT,TRBV28,many,NA,TRBJ2-3
CASSVMGQVRYNEQFF,TGTGCCAGCAGTGTAATGGGGCAGGTCCGTTACAATGAGCAGTTCTTC,TRBV12-3/TRBV12-4,few,NA,TRBJ2-1
CASSNSGNEQFF,TGTGCCAGCTCAAATAGCGGGAATGAGCAGTTCTTC,TRBV18,few,TRBD2,TRBJ2-1
CASRPGPILKSIETQYF,TGTGCCAGCAGACCGGGACCGATCCTGAAGTCTATAGAGACCCAGTACTTC,TRBV6-2/TRBV6-3,NA,NA,TRBJ2-5
CASSLQGAFDEQYF,TGTGCCAGCAGCCTACAGGGGGCTTTTGACGAGCAGTACTTC,TRBV14,few,TRBD1,TRBJ2-7
CASSRTASGNTIYF,TGTGCCAGCAGCCGGACAGCAAGTGGAAACACCATATATTTT,TRBV7-9,many,NA,TRBJ1-3
CSVTSSGANVLTF,TGCAGCGTGACATCTTCCGGGGCCAACGTCCTGACTTTC,TRBV29-1,many,NA,TRBJ2-6
CASSQDSAQGFSTDTQYF,TGCGCCAGCAGCCAAGATAGTGCCCAGGGTTTTAGCACAGATACGCAGTATTTT,TRBV4-1,many,NA,TRBJ2-3
CASSLGVGRGGGGGYTF,TGTGCCAGCAGCTTAGGTGTCGGACGGGGAGGTGGTGGTGGCTACACCTTC,TRBV7-2,many,NA,TRBJ1-2
CASSLGRGRTGGVSPLHF,TGTGCCAGCAGCTTAGGAAGAGGCCGGACAGGGGGGGTTTCACCCCTCCACTTT,TRBV7-2,many,TRBD1,TRBJ1-6
CASGTGVYQPQHF,TGTGCCAGCGGAACAGGGGTCTATCAGCCCCAGCATTTT,TRBV11-2,many,TRBD1,TRBJ1-5
CATSGTGGLDEQFF,TGTGCCACTTCTGGGACAGGGGGCCTCGATGAGCAGTTCTTC,TRBV7-3,few,TRBD1,TRBJ2-1